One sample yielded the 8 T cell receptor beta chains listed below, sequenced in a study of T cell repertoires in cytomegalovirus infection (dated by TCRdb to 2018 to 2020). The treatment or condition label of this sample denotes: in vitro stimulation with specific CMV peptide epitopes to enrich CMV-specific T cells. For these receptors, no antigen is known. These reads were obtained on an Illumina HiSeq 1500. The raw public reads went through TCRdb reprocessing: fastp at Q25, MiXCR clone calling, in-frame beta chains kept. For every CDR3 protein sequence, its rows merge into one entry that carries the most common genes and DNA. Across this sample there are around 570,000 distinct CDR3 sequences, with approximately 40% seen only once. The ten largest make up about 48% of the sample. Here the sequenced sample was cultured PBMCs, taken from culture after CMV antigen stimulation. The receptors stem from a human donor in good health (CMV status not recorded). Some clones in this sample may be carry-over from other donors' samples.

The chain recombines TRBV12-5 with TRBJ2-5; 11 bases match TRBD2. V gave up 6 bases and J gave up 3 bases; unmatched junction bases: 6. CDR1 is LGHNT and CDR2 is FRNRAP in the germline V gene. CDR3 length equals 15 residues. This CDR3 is CASGQGLAVKETQYF. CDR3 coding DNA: TGTGCTAGTGGCCAGGGACTAGCGGTTAAAGAGACCCAGTACTTC.

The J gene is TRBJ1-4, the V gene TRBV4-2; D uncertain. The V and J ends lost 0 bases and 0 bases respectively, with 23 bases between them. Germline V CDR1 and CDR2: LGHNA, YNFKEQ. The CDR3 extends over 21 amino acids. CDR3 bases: TGTGCCAGCAGCCAAGATAGCTGGTGGGTGGAGGGCGATACAACTAATGAAAAACTGTTTTTT. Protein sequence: CASSQDSWWVEGDTTNEKLFF.

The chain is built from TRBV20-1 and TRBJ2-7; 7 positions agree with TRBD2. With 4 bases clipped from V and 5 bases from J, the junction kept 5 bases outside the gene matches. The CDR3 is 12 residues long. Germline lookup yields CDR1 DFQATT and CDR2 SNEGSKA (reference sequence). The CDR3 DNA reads TGCAGTGCTAACCCTCGGGGGGACGAGCAGTACTTC. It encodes CSANPRGDEQYF.

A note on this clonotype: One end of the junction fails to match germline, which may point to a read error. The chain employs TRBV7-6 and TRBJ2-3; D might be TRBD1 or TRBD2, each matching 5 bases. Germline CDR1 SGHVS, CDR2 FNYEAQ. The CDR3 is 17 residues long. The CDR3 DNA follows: TGTGCCAGCAGCCCGGGGACCCAAGCCGGAGCAACAGATACGCAGTCTTTT. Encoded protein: CASSPGTQAGATDTQSF.

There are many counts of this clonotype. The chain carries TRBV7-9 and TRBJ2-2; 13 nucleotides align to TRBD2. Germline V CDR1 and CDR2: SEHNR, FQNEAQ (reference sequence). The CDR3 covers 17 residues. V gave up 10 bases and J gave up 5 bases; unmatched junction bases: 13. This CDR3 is CAIPRTSGSIYTGELFF. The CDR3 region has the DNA TGTGCCATTCCGAGGACTAGCGGGAGTATCTATACCGGGGAGCTGTTTTTT. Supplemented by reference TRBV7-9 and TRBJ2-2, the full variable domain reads DTGVSQNPRHKITKRGQNVTFRCDPISEHNRLYWYRQTLGQGPEFLTYFQNEAQLEKSRLLSDRFSAERPKGSFSTLEIQRTEQGDSAMYLCAIPRTSGSIYTGELFFGEGSRLTVL.

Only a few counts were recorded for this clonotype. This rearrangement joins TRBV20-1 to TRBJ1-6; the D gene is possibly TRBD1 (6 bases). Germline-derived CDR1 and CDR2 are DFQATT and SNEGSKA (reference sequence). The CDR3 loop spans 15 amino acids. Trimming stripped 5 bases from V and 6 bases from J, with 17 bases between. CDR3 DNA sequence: TGCAGTGCTGCCCGCCGCAGGGGAGGTAATTCACCCCTCCACTTT. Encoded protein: CSAARRRGGNSPLHF.

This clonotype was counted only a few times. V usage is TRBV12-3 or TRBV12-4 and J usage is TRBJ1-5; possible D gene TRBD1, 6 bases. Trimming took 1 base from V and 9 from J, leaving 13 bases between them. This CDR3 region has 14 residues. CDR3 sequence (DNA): TGTGCCAGCAGTTTAGTTTCAGGGGCAACGCCCCAGCATTTT. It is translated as CASSLVSGATPQHF.

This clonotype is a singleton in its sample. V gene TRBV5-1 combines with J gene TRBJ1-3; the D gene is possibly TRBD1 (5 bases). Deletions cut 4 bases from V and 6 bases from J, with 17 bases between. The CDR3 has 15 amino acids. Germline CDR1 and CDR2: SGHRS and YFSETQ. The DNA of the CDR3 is TGCGCCAGCAGCCCTGGCGGGGGAGAGGAAAACACCATATATTTT. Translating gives CASSPGGGEENTIYF.